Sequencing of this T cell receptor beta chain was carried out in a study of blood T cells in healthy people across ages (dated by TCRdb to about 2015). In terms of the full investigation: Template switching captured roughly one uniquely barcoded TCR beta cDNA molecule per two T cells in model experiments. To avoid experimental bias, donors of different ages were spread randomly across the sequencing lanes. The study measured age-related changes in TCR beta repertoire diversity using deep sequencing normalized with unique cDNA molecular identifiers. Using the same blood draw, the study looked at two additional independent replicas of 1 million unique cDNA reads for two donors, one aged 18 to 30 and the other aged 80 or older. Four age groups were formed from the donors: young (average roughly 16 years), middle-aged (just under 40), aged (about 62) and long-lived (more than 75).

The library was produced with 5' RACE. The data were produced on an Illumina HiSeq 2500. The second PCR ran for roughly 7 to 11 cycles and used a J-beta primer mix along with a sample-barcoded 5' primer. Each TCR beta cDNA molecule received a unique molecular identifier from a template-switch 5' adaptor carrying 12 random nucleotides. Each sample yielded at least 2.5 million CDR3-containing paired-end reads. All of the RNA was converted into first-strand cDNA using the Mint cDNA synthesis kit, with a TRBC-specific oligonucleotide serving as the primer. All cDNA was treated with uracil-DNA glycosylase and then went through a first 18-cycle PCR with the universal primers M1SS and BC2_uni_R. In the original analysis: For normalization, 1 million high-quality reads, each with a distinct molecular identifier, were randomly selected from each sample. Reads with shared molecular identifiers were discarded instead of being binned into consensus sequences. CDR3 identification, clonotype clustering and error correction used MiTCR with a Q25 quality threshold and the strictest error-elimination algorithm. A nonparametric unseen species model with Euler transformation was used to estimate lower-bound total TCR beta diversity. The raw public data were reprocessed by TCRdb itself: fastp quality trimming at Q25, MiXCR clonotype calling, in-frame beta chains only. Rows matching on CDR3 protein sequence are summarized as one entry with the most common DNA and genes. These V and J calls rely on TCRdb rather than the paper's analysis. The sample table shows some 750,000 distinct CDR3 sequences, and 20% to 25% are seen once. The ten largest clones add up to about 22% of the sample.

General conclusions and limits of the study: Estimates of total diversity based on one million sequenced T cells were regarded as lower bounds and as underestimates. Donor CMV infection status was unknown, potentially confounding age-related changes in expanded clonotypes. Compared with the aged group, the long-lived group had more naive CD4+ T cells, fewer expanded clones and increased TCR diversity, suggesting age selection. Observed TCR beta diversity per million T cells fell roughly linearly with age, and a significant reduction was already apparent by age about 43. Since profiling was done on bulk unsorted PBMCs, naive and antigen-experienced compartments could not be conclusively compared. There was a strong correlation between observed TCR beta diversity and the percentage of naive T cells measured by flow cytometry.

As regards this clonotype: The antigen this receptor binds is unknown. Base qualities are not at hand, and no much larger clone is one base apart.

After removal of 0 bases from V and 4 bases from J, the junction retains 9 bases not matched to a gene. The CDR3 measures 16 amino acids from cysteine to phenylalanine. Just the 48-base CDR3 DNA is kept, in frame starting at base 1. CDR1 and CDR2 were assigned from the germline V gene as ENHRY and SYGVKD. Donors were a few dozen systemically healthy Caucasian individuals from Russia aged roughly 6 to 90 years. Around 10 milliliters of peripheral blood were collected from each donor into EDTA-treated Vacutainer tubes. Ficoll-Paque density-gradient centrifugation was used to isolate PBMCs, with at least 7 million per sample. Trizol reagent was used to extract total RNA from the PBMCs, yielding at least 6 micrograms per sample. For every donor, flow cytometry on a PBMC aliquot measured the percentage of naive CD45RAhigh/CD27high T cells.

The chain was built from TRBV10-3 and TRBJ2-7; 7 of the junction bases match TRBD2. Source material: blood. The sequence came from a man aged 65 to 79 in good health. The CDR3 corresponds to CAISESGGRREYEQYF. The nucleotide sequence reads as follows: TGTGCCATCAGTGAGTCTGGCGGGAGACGAGAATACGAGCAGTACTTC.